The clone carrying this T cell receptor beta chain was counted only a few times. This sample stems from a study of blood T cell repertoires in COVID-19. Across the whole study: Material from acute and convalescent COVID-19 was sourced from the United States, Italy and Spain.

The CDR3 has 15 amino acids. The ends lost 6 bases at V and 8 bases at J; junction bases unmatched: 11. CDR1 and CDR2 (germline): MDHEN, SYDVKM. Produced via immunoSEQ multiplex PCR; TCRdb's table is partial and in-frame only. The repertoire has around 240,000 clones, approximately 80% of them found once; the top ten carry 1.4%. This sequence joins TRBV28 and TRBJ2-7; 12 nucleotides match TRBD1. The receptor comes from a woman in her thirties or forties who had recovered from COVID-19. What was sequenced was peripheral blood. The CDR3 here is CASRTSPGQGAKQYF. CDR3 nucleotides: TGTGCCAGCAGAACCTCCCCGGGACAGGGGGCCAAGCAGTACTTC.